This T cell receptor beta chain comes out of a study of shared clonotypes between healthy human individuals. Across the whole study: CD4 naive cells filled three plates per donor, CD4 memory three, CD8 naive two and CD8 memory one.

Produced via immunoSEQ multiplex PCR; TCRdb's table is partial and in-frame only. The sample lists about 1.1 million clones, approximately 78% seen once, with around 0.47% in the top ten. Trimming removed 5 bases from V and 0 bases from J, with 11 bases in between. The CDR3 has 16 amino acids. The V gene's germline CDR1 is MNHEY and CDR2 SMNVEV (reference sequence). Donors comprised only Caucasian adults living in Nashville, Tennessee. For this clone: Its antigen is still unknown.

Study-wide findings and caveats: Rarefaction curves obtained for sorted subsets showed sequencing incomplete despite large depth. Compared with memory subsets, naive subsets generally had larger estimated richness.

The chain couples TRBV27 to TRBJ2-6; D is possibly TRBD2 (6 bases). Sequencing was done on a sample of memory CD4+ T cells from PBMCs. As for subset: CD45RA-negative fraction. This sequence originates from a man between 18 and 35 years old in good health. Some clones in this sample may be carry-over from other donors' samples. DNA for the CDR3: TGTGCCAGCAGTCCGGGACTTGGCTCTGGGGCCAACGTCCTGACTTTC. This encodes CASSPGLGSGANVLTF.